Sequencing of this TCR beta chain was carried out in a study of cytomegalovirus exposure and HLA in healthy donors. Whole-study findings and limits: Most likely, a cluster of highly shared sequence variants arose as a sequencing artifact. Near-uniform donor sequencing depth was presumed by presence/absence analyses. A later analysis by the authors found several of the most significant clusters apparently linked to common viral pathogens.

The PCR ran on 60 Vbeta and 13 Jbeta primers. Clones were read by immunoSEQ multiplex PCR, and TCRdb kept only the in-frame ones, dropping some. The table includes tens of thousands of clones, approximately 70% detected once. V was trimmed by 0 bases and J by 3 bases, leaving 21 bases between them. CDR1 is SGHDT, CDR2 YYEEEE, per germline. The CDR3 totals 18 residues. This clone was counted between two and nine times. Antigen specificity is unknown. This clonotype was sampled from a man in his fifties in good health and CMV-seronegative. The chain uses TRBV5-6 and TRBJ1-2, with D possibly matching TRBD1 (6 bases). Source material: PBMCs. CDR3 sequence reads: CASSLAELRRGKDYGYTF. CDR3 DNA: TGTGCCAGCAGCTTGGCGGAACTTCGCAGGGGTAAAGACTATGGCTACACCTTC.